The clone carrying this T cell receptor beta chain was seen at least ten times. TCRbeta library construction was performed incorporating unique molecular identifiers. TCRdb ran MiXCR on the PCR reads and lists one entry per CDR3 protein. The sample lists nearly 400,000 distinct CDR3 sequences; around 21% were seen once. These data come from a study of T-cell reconstitution after alpha-beta-depleted transplantation in children. This CDR3 contains 16 residues. V dropped 4 bases and J dropped 2; count of bases not matched to a gene: 8. The sample in question was PBMCs from the stem cell graft donor, obtained from the stem cell graft. This chain links TRBV12-3 or TRBV12-4 with TRBJ2-1, with TRBD1 matching over 7 bases. The receptor comes from a human donor who donated a stem cell graft to a child with acute myeloid leukemia. The CDR3 spells CASSYSSGTAYNEQFF. In DNA, the CDR3 is TGTGCCAGCAGTTATTCCTCCGGGACAGCCTACAATGAGCAGTTCTTC.